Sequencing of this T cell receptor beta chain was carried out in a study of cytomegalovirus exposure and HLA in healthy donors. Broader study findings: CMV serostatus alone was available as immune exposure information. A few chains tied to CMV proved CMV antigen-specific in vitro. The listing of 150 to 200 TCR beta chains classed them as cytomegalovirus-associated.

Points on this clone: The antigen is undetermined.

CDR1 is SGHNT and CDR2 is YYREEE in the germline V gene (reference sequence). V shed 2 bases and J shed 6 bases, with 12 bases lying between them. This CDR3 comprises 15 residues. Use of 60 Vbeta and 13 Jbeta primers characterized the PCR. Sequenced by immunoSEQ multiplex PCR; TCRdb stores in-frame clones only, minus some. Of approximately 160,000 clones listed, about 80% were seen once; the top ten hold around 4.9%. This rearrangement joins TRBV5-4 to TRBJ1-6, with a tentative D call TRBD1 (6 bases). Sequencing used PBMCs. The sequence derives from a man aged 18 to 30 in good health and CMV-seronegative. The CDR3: CASSLPQGPNSPLHF. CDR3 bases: TGTGCCAGCAGCTTACCCCAGGGGCCTAATTCACCCCTCCACTTT.